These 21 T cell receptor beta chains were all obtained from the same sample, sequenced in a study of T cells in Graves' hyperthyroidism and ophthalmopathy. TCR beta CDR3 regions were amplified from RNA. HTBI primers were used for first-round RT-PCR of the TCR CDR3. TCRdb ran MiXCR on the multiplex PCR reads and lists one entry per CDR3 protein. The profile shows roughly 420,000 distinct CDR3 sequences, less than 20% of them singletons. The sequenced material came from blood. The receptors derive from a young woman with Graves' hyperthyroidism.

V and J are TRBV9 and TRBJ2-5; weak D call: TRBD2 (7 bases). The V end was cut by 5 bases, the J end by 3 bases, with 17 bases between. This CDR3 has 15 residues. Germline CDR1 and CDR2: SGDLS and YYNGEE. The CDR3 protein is CASSGGGGEKETQYF. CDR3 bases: TGTGCCAGCAGTGGGGGGGGGGGCGAGAAAGAGACCCAGTACTTC.

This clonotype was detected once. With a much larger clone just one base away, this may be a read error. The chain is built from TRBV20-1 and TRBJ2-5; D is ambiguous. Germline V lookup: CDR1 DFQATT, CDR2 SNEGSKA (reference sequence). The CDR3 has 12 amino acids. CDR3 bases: TGCGGTGCTAGAGAACCCCCCCTGCCTCAGTACTTC. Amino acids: CGAREPPLPQYF.

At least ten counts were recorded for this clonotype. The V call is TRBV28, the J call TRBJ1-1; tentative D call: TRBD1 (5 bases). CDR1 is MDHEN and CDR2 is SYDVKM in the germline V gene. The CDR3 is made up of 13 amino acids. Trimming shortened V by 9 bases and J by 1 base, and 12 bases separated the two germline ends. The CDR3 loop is CASVDGANTEAFF. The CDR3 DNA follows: TGTGCCAGTGTTGATGGGGCGAACACTGAAGCTTTCTTT.

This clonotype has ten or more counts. The CDR3 loop reads CASSPAGGPRGEQYF. DNA of the CDR3: TGTGCCAGCAGTCCAGCGGGAGGGCCGAGGGGAGAGCAGTACTTC. The chain carries TRBV28 and TRBJ2-7, with TRBD2 matching over 10 bases. This CDR3 comprises 15 residues. Germline trimming cut 5 bases from V and 7 bases from J; bases unmatched to any gene: 11. Germline CDR1 is MDHEN and CDR2 is SYDVKM.

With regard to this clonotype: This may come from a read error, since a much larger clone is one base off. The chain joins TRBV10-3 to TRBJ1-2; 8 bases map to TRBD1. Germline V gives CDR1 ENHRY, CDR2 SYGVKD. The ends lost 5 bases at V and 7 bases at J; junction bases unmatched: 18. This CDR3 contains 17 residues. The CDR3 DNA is TGTGCCATCAGTAGAACCGGGACAGGACTCTTCTTTGGTGGCTACACCTTC. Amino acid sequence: CAISRTGTGLFFGGYTF.

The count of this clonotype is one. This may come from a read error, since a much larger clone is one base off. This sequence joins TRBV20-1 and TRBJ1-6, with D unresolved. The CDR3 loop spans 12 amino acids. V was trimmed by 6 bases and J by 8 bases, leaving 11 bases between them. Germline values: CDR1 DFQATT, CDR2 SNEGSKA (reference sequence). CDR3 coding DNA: TGCAGTGCGCAGTCAGGCGATTCACCCCTCCACTTT. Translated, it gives CSAQSGDSPLHF.

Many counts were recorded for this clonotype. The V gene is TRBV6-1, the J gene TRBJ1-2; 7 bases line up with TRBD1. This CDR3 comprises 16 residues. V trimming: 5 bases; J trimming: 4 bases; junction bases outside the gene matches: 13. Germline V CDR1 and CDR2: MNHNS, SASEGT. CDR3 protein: CASSYTLTTGFYGYTF. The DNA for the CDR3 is TGTGCCAGCAGTTACACCCTTACGACAGGGTTCTATGGCTACACCTTC.

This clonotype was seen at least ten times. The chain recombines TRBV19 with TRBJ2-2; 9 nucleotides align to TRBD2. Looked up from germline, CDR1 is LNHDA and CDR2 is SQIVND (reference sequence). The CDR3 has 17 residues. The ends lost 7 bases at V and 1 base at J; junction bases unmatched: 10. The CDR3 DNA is TGTGCCAGTAAAAGGGGCAGCGGGGGGAAGAACACCGGGGAGCTGTTTTTT. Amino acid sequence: CASKRGSGGKNTGELFF. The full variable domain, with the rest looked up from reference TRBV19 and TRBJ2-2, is DGGITQSPKYLFRKEGQNVTLSCEQNLNHDAMYWYRQDPGQGLRLIYYSQIVNDFQKGDIAEGYSVSREKKESFPLTVTSAQKNPTAFYLCASKRGSGGKNTGELFFGEGSRLTVL.

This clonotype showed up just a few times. DNA for the CDR3: TGCAGTGCTAGAAGTGGGGAGCAGTACTTC. Amino acid sequence: CSARSGEQYF. The chain couples TRBV20-1 to TRBJ2-7; D unresolved. Trimming cost V 2 bases and J 7 bases, with 6 bases left between them. The CDR3 is made up of 10 amino acids. Germline CDR1 DFQATT, CDR2 SNEGSKA (reference sequence).

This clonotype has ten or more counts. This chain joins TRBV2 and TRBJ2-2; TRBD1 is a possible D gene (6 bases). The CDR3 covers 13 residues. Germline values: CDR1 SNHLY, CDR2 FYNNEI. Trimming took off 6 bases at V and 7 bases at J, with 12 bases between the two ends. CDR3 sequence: CASSPGEHGELFF. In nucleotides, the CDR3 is TGTGCCAGCAGCCCAGGGGAGCACGGGGAGCTGTTTTTT.

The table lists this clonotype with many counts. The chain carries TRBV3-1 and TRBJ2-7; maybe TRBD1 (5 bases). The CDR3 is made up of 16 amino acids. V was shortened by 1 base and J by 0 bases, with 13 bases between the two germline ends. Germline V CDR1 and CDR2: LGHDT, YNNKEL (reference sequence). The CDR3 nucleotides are TGTGCCAGCAGCCAAGTTGTAGGGGCCCTCTCCTACGAGCAGTACTTC. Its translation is CASSQVVGALSYEQYF.

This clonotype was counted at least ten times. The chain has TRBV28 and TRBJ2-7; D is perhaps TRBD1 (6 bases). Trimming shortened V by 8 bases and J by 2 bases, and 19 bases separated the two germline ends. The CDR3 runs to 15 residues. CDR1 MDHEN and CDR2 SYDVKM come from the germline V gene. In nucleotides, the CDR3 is TGTGCCAGCGGCTTGGGAACGACAGGTACCTACGAGCAGTACTTC. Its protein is CASGLGTTGTYEQYF.

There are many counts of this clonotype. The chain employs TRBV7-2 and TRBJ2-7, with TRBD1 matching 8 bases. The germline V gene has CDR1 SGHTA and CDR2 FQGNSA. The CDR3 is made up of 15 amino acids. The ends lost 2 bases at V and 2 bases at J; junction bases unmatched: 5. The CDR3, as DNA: TGTGCCAGCAGCTTACGACAGGGGCCAGCCTACGAGCAGTACTTC. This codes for CASSLRQGPAYEQYF.

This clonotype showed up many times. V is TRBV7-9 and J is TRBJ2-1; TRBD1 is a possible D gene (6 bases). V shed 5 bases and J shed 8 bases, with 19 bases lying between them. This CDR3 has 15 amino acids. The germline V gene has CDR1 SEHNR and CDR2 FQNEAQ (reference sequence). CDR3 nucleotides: TGTGCCAGCAGCATGCAGGGTACAGGGTTACATGAGCAGTTCTTC. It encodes CASSMQGTGLHEQFF.

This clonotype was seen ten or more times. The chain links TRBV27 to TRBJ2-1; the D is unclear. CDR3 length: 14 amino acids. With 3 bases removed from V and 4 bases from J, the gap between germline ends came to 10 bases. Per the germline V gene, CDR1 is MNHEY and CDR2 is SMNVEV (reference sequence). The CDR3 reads CASSFRVLYNEQFF. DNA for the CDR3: TGTGCCAGCAGTTTCCGGGTGCTTTACAATGAGCAGTTCTTC.

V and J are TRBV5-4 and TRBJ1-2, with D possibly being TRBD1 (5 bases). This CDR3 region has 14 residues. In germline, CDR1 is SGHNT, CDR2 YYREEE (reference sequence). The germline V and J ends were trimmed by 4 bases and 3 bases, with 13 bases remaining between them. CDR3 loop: CASSPGATDYGYTF. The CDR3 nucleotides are TGTGCCAGCAGCCCCGGGGCAACAGACTATGGCTACACCTTC.

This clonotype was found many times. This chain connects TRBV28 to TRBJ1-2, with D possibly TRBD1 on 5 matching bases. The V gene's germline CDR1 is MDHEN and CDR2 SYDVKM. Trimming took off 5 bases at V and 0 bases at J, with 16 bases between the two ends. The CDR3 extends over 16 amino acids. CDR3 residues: CASSDIQEKTNYGYTF. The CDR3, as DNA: TGTGCCAGCAGTGATATACAGGAGAAAACTAACTATGGCTACACCTTC.

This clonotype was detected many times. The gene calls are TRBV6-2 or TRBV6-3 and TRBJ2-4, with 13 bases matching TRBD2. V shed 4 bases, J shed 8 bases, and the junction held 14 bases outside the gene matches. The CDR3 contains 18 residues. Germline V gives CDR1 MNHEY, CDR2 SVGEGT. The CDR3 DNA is TGTGCCAGCAGTTCCCAATCGGGACTAGCGGGGACCGCCCACATTCAGTACTTC. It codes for CASSSQSGLAGTAHIQYF.

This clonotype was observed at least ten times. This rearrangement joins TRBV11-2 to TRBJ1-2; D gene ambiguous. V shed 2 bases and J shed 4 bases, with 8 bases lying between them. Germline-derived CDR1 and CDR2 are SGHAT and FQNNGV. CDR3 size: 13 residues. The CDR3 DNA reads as TGTGCCAGCAGCTTAACAGATACCTATGGCTACACCTTC. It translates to CASSLTDTYGYTF.

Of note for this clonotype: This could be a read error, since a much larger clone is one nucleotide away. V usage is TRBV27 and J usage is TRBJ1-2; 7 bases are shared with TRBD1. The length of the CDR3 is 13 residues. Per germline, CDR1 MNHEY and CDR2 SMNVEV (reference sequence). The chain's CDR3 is CTSRTGANYGYTF. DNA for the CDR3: TGTACCAGCAGAACAGGGGCGAACTATGGCTACACCTTC.

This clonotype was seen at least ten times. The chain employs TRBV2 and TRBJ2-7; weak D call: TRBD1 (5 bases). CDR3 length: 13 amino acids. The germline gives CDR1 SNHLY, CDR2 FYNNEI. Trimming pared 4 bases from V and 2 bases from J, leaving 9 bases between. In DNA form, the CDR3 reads TGTGCCAGCAGTGTTAACAGGCCCTACGAGCAGTACTTC. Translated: CASSVNRPYEQYF.